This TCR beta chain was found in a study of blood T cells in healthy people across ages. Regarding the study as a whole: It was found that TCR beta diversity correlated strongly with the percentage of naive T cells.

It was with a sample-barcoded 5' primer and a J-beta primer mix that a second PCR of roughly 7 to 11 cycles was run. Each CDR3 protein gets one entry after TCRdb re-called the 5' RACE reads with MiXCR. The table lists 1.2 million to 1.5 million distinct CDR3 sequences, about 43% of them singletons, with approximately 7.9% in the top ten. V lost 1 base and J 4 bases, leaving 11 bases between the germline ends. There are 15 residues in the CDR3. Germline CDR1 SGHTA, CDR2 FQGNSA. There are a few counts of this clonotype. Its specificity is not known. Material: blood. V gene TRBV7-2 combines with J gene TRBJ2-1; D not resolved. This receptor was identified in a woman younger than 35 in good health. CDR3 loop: CASSLEPGSYNEQFF. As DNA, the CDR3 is TGTGCCAGCAGCTTAGAGCCAGGCTCTTACAATGAGCAGTTCTTC.